This TCR beta chain was found in a study of identifying expanded T cells in peripheral blood. Findings and caveats of the study: About 1.2 clones differed between technical replicates, versus around 16 and 19 over time.

Clones were sequenced by immunoSEQ multiplex PCR, and TCRdb holds only the in-frame ones, with some missing. The sample shows approximately 140,000 clones, about 88% of them seen only once. Trimming removed 1 base at V and 2 bases at J, with 5 bases between. Germline V gene sequence: CDR1 GTSNPN, CDR2 SVGIG (reference sequence). The CDR3 loop spans 12 amino acids. Points on this clone: The antigen remains unidentified.

The receptor's source is a person aged 18 to 75 in good health. Sequenced input: blood. The genes are TRBV30 and TRBJ1-2; D gene unclear. CDR3 residues: CAWSAQNYGYTF. The CDR3, as DNA: TGTGCCTGGAGTGCGCAGAACTATGGCTACACCTTC.